The source of this TCR beta chain is a study of blood T cells in healthy people across ages (dated by TCRdb to about 2015). Context from the whole study: Template switching captured roughly one uniquely barcoded TCR beta cDNA molecule per two T cells in model experiments. The study measured age-related changes in TCR beta repertoire diversity using deep sequencing normalized with unique cDNA molecular identifiers. The donors were divided into four age groups: young (average around 16 years), middle-aged (about 40), aged (about 61) and long-lived (about 79). To avoid experimental bias, donors of different ages were randomly spread across the sequencing lanes. For two donors (one aged 18 to 29 and one aged 80 or older), the study analyzed two additional independent replicas of 1 million unique cDNA reads from the same blood draw.

The library was produced with 5' RACE. Sequenced on an Illumina HiSeq 2500. A second PCR of roughly 6 to 11 cycles was run with a J-beta primer mix and a sample-barcoded 5' primer. A template-switch 5' adaptor carrying 12 random nucleotides introduced a unique molecular identifier onto each TCR beta cDNA molecule. Each sample yielded at least 2.5 million CDR3-containing paired-end reads. All of the RNA was converted into first-strand cDNA using the Mint cDNA synthesis kit, with a TRBC-specific oligonucleotide serving as the primer. After uracil-DNA glycosylase treatment, a first 18-cycle PCR used universal primers M1SS and BC2_uni_R on all cDNA. Concerning the study's data processing: Each sample was normalized by randomly selecting 1 million high-quality reads, each carrying a distinct molecular identifier. Instead of being binned into consensus sequences, reads with shared molecular identifiers were discarded. MiTCR, run with a Q25 quality threshold and the strictest error-elimination algorithm, handled CDR3 identification, clonotype clustering and error correction. A nonparametric unseen species model using Euler transformation provided a lower-bound estimate of total TCR beta diversity. TCRdb itself trimmed the public reads at Q25 with fastp, ran MiXCR and retained productive beta chains. Every CDR3 protein is listed once, alongside the most common genes and DNA of its rows. The V and J calls reflect TCRdb's pipeline rather than the authors' work. A total of about 1,600,000 distinct CDR3 sequences appear in this sample, approximately 40% of them only once. The ten largest make up under 8% of the sample.

The research as a whole found: As age increased, observed TCR beta diversity per million T cells dropped in a roughly linear way, and a significant reduction was already evident by age 40. Conclusive comparison of naive and antigen-experienced compartments was prevented by the profiling of bulk unsorted PBMCs. Because the CMV infection status of the donors was unknown, age-related changes in expanded clonotypes may potentially have been confounded. Estimates of total diversity from one million sequenced T cells were regarded as lower bounds and underestimates. The percentage of naive T cells measured by flow cytometry correlated strongly with observed TCR beta diversity. Compared with the aged group, the long-lived group had more naive CD4+ T cells, fewer expanded clones and increased TCR diversity, a pattern suggesting age selection.

Details on this clonotype: It lacks a known antigen. No much larger clone is present one base from it, and per-base qualities are unavailable.

The cysteine opens and the phenylalanine closes a CDR3 of 15 amino acids. Of the read, only the CDR3 DNA is kept; its 45 bases are in frame from base 1. Per the germline V gene (reference sequence), LGHDT is the CDR1 and YNNKEL is the CDR2. Systemically healthy Caucasian individuals from Russia, approximately 39 in total and aged roughly 6 to 90 years, were included as donors. Each donor gave approximately 9.4 milliliters of peripheral blood, drawn into EDTA-treated Vacutainer tubes. Ficoll-Paque density-gradient centrifugation was used to isolate PBMCs, with at least 6.5 million per sample. Trizol reagent was used to extract total RNA from the PBMCs, yielding at least 5.5 micrograms per sample. Naive CD45RAhigh/CD27high T cell percentages were measured by flow cytometry on a PBMC aliquot from every donor.

The receptor was derived from a woman between 18 and 29 years old in good health. Recombination joined TRBV3-1 with TRBJ2-5, with 10 bases aligning to TRBD1. The DNA end is a closer match to TRBJ2-7, so the J assignment may be wrong. Sequenced: blood. The CDR3 reads as follows: CASSDTGTGVREQYF. The DNA is as follows: TGTGCCAGCAGCGATACCGGGACAGGGGTTCGCGAGCAGTACTTC.